This T cell receptor (beta chain) was profiled in a study of blood T cell repertoires in COVID-19 (dated by TCRdb to about 2020). About the investigation overall: Collaborator samples came from the United States, Italy and Spain and covered acute and convalescent phases of COVID-19. HLA class I and class II types, where available, came from metadata supplied by the sample provider rather than from assay-based typing. The samples were drawn from the first 160 participants of the ongoing ImmuneRACE study and from 950 to 1,500 subjects provided by 6 global collaborators. The sample metadata nearly always contained a de-identified subject ID, COVID-19 status, age in years and sex. The material from the prospective study consisted of cDNA or gDNA derived from T cells, B-cell-depleted T cells, or PBMCs. Deeply sampled blood TCRbeta repertoires from subjects exposed to, actively infected with, or recovered from COVID-19 were included in the dataset. The repertoires were released in a freely available public database intended as a resource for research on the immune response to SARS-CoV-2.

TCRbeta CDR3 regions were amplified from genomic DNA using the immunoSEQ Assay, a bias-controlled multiplex PCR. From the authors' description of their analysis: Nucleated cell counts per sample were estimated from amplification of reference gene primers within the assay. Sequence reads were collapsed and filtered to measure the absolute abundance of every unique TCRbeta CDR3 rearrangement. Productive Simpson clonality was computed per sample as the square root of Simpson's diversity index over productive rearrangements. TCRdb holds this immuneACCESS table with in-frame rearrangements only. Some clones are missing; in checked studies, unresolved V genes explain under half, and the rest has no known cause. V and J calls and clone size are given by that table; D and trimming were obtained from the DNA. The sample has around 180,000 clones on record, 70% to 90% of them singletons. The ten largest clones take up 10% to 11% of the sample.

V was cut back by 5 bases and J by 5 bases, leaving a gap of 12 bases between them. Inclusive of the bounding cysteine and phenylalanine, the CDR3 is 13 residues long. Only the CDR3 part of the read is kept: 39 bases, read in frame from the first base. For CDR1 and CDR2, the germline V gene lists MNHEY and SVGAGI. Overall results and qualifications from the work: Clinical and demographic metadata were provided uncurated, with the amount varying by source and participant.

Whole blood was collected in K2EDTA tubes by collaborating institutions according to the institutions' own protocols. Collaborator samples were shipped for TCRbeta analysis as frozen whole blood, isolated PBMCs, or DNA extracted from either sample type. To note about this clone: Its target antigen remains unknown. There are no base qualities to consult, and no much larger clone falls within one base.

Sequenced input: peripheral blood. The rearranged chain carries TRBV6-5 and TRBJ1-1; the best D guess is TRBD1, with 6 bases matching. The clonotype comes from a human donor with active or convalescent COVID-19. The donor label of this sample is uncertain. The DNA is as follows: TGTGCCAGCAGTACCGGAAGGGGGACTGAAGCTTTCTTT. The translation is CASSTGRGTEAFF.